This note documents a single T cell receptor (beta chain) sequence. Its specificity is not known. The study ran its PCR with 60 Vbeta and 13 Jbeta primers. Libraries were prepared by immunoSEQ multiplex PCR; TCRdb keeps only in-frame clonotypes and omits some of them. This table holds roughly 78,000 clones, roughly 64% found once. The entry originates in a study of cytomegalovirus exposure and HLA in healthy donors. The study's findings and limits: Reported findings show TCR beta sequences accurately forecast HLA-A and HLA-B alleles in most subjects. The authors judged a highly shared variant cluster likely a sequencing artifact. CMV serostatus was the sole immune exposure data available. The study recorded more than 150 TCR beta chains that were cytomegalovirus-associated.

The source of this sequence is a man between 25 and 39 years old in good health and CMV-seropositive. Sequences were obtained from PBMCs.

CDR3 nucleotides: TGCGCCAGCAGCTTAGTAGCGGAAGATACGCAGTATTTT. Translation: CASSLVAEDTQYF. V gene TRBV5-1 combines with J gene TRBJ2-3; D might be TRBD2 (6 bases). Trimming stripped 2 bases from V and 5 bases from J, with 9 bases between. The germline CDR1 and CDR2 sequences are SGHRS and YFSETQ. This CDR3 is 13 amino acids long.